One and the same sample provided the 28 T cell receptor beta chains below, sequenced in a study of shared clonotypes between healthy human individuals. The table came from immunoSEQ multiplex PCR; TCRdb's copy has only in-frame clones and leaves some out. The sample shows roughly 760,000 clones, around two thirds of them seen only once. The material sequenced was memory CD4+ T cells sorted from blood. Described subset: CD45RA-negative fraction. The receptors originated from a woman younger than 45 in good health.

The CDR3, as DNA: TGTGCCAGCCTAACCCCGACAGGGGTGGAGACCCAGTACTTC. Protein sequence: CASLTPTGVETQYF. V and J are TRBV28 and TRBJ2-5; 8 nucleotides match TRBD1. V was clipped by 8 bases and J by 5 bases; unmatched bases: 10. Germline V gene data show CDR1 as MDHEN and CDR2 as SYDVKM. The CDR3 spans 14 residues.

The chain is built from TRBV11-2 and TRBJ2-7; 8 positions agree with TRBD1. J gave up 2 bases and V 5 bases, and 8 bases lay outside the gene matches. The germline V gene encodes CDR1 SGHAT and CDR2 FQNNGV. The CDR3 totals 15 residues. The CDR3 bases are TGTGCCAGCAGCCGTCCGGGACAGGCCCCCTACGAGCAGTACTTC. This gives the protein CASSRPGQAPYEQYF.

The CDR3 DNA reads TGTGCCAGCAGCTTAGGAGGTGGGGGGAATGAGCAGTTCTTC. Amino acids: CASSLGGGGNEQFF. This chain links TRBV11-2 with TRBJ2-1, with D possibly matching TRBD2 (6 bases). Germline CDR1 SGHAT, CDR2 FQNNGV. V lost 1 base and J lost 7, with 11 bases in between. The CDR3 has 14 residues.

This chain uses TRBV27 with TRBJ1-1; D is perhaps TRBD1 (6 bases). Germline V gene sequence: CDR1 MNHEY, CDR2 SMNVEV (reference sequence). Trimming cost V 6 bases and J 1 base, with 15 bases left between them. The CDR3 runs 15 residues. CDR3 protein: CASRTGAEGNTEAFF. The CDR3 DNA reads TGTGCCAGCAGGACGGGGGCGGAGGGGAACACTGAAGCTTTCTTT.

This chain connects TRBV28 to TRBJ2-3, with 11 positions matching TRBD2. V lost 5 bases to trimming and J lost 0 bases; unmatched junction nucleotides: 19. This CDR3 spans 21 amino acids. The V gene's germline CDR1 is MDHEN and CDR2 SYDVKM. The CDR3 bases are TGTGCCAGCAGTCTATATACAGGGGGGGCTAGCGGGAGGACTAGCACAGATACGCAGTATTTT. Encoded protein: CASSLYTGGASGRTSTDTQYF.

This clone was recorded once. The J gene is TRBJ2-7, the V gene TRBV7-2; a possible D gene is TRBD2 (6 bases). The V end was cut by 5 bases, the J end by 0 bases, with 26 bases between. Germline CDR1 reads SGHTA; CDR2 reads FQGNSA. The CDR3 length is 19 residues. The CDR3 sequence: CASSALGGKFGSRSYEQYF. The DNA of the CDR3 is TGTGCCAGCAGCGCCTTGGGGGGAAAATTCGGGAGCCGCTCCTACGAGCAGTACTTC.

This clone came up once. Relative to the germline gene, one junction end is altered; a read error may explain this. The J gene is TRBJ1-1, the V gene TRBV6-5; TRBD1 matches 7 bases. The CDR3 is 13 residues long. Germline loops: CDR1 MNHEY, CDR2 SVGAGI. The CDR3 spells CASSQGEKTEVFF. The DNA of the CDR3 is TGTGCCAGCAGTCAGGGGGAGAAGACTGAAGTTTTCTTT.

Ten or more counts support this clone. This CDR3 reads CASSLAATGPDEQYF. CDR3 nucleotide sequence: TGTGCCAGCAGCTTAGCGGCGACAGGGCCGGACGAGCAGTACTTC. The J gene is TRBJ2-7, the V gene TRBV7-6, with TRBD1 identical over 7 bases. Germline V gives CDR1 SGHVS, CDR2 FNYEAQ. The CDR3 consists of 15 residues. V shed 0 bases and J 5 bases; nucleotides not matched to a gene: 7.

Points on this clone: A single base separates this from a much larger clone, so it may be a read error. This sample includes further DNA sequences coding for the same CDR3. The chain combines TRBV27 with TRBJ1-3; D not resolved. Between the trimmed V and J ends, which lost 5 bases and 4 bases, there was a span of 9 bases. Per germline, CDR1 MNHEY and CDR2 SMNVEV (reference sequence). The CDR3 is made up of 13 amino acids. The CDR3 region is CASSPAGGNTIYF. The CDR3 coding sequence is TGTGCCAGCAGTCCCGCGGGAGGAAACACCATATATTTT.

This chain links TRBV5-1 with TRBJ2-5; 7 bases agree with TRBD1. This CDR3 region has 16 residues. Trimming cost V 7 bases and J 1 base; bases outside gene matches: 13. CDR1 is SGHRS and CDR2 is YFSETQ in the germline V gene. The CDR3 sequence: CASDPGRTGAQETQYF. In DNA form, the CDR3 reads TGCGCCAGCGACCCGGGAAGAACAGGGGCCCAAGAGACCCAGTACTTC.

This chain links TRBV18 with TRBJ1-1, with a tentative D call TRBD1 (5 bases). The CDR3 is 15 amino acids. Trimming took 1 base from V and 6 from J, leaving 15 bases between them. CDR1 and CDR2 from the germline V gene are KGHSH and LQKENI. The chain's CDR3 is CASSPRRDSTPEAFF. CDR3 DNA: TGTGCCAGCTCACCACGCCGGGACTCAACCCCTGAAGCTTTCTTT.

The genes are TRBV30 and TRBJ2-7; 8 bases are shared with TRBD1. CDR1 GTSNPN and CDR2 SVGIG come from the germline V gene (reference sequence). The J segment lost 0 bases and the V segment lost 7 bases, leaving 5 bases of the junction unmatched. There are 13 residues in the CDR3. The CDR3: CASDRGGSYEQYF. CDR3 coding DNA: TGTGCCTCAGACAGGGGTGGCTCCTACGAGCAGTACTTC.

This chain connects TRBV5-1 to TRBJ1-4; tentative D call: TRBD1 (5 bases). The CDR3 runs 16 residues. Germline V gene lookup returns CDR1 SGHRS and CDR2 YFSETQ. The ends were cut back, 5 bases at V and 8 bases at J, with 22 bases in the middle. The CDR3 reads CASSGGTSSPGEKLFF. In DNA form, the CDR3 reads TGCGCCAGCAGTGGGGGGACCTCCTCACCCGGGGAAAAACTGTTTTTT.

The DNA for the CDR3 is TGTGCCAGCAGTGACTCAGGCCCGACCGGGGAGCTGTTTTTT. This sequence encodes CASSDSGPTGELFF. The chain joins TRBV6-4 to TRBJ2-2, with no clear D. Trimming took off 0 bases at V and 5 bases at J, with 7 bases between the two ends. Germline loops: CDR1 MRHNA, CDR2 SNTAGT. The CDR3 sequence is 14 residues long.

This clone was seen a few times. The chain carries TRBV7-9 and TRBJ1-4; 7 nucleotides match TRBD1. This CDR3 contains 15 residues. Germline V gene lookup returns CDR1 SEHNR and CDR2 FQNEAQ (reference sequence). The junction had 5 bases not matched to a gene; V was cut back by 3 bases and J by 4 bases. CDR3 bases: TGTGCCAGCAGCTTGGGACAGAACCATAATGAAAAACTGTTTTTT. Amino acids: CASSLGQNHNEKLFF.

In this sample, this clone turned up once. V and J are TRBV19 and TRBJ1-1; 10 nucleotides line up with TRBD1. The CDR3 sequence is 18 residues long. The germline V gene encodes CDR1 LNHDA and CDR2 SQIVND (reference sequence). The ends lost 5 bases at V and 0 bases at J; junction bases unmatched: 12. Written as DNA, the CDR3 is TGTGCCAGTAGTTCAGTAGGACAGGGGGTTGGAATGAACACTGAAGCTTTCTTT. This codes for CASSSVGQGVGMNTEAFF.

The table lists this clone with a few counts. The chain joins TRBV6-1 to TRBJ1-5; no clear D. The V gene lost 0 bases and the J gene lost 4 bases, with 10 bases spanning the gap. CDR1 and CDR2 (germline): MNHNS, SASEGT. The CDR3 spans 15 residues. CDR3 in DNA: TGTGCCAGCAGTGAAGCAGGGTGGGTGAATCAGCCCCAGCATTTT. Translating gives CASSEAGWVNQPQHF.

The V call is TRBV7-2, the J call TRBJ2-1; perhaps TRBD2 as D (6 bases). V lost 1 base, J lost 7 bases, and 14 bases lay in between. From germline, CDR1 is SGHTA and CDR2 FQGNSA. The CDR3 runs 15 residues. CDR3 in DNA: TGTGCCAGCAGCTTAGTAGCGGCCGCGGGAAATGAGCAGTTCTTC. Translating it yields CASSLVAAAGNEQFF. Full variable domain (missing parts from reference TRBV7-2 and TRBJ2-1): GAGVSQSPSNKVTEKGKDVELRCDPISGHTALYWYRQSLGQGLEFLIYFQGNSAPDKSGLPSDRFSAERTGGSVSTLTIQRTQQEDSAVYLCASSLVAAAGNEQFFGPGTRLTVL.

The V gene is TRBV29-1, the J gene TRBJ2-7; D call uncertain. This CDR3 region has 12 residues. The V gene's germline CDR1 is SQVTM and CDR2 ANQGSEA. Trimming took 4 bases from V and 5 from J, leaving 12 bases between them. CDR3 nucleotides: TGCAGCGTTGTGAGGTCGGGCCACGAGCAGTACTTC. Its translation: CSVVRSGHEQYF.

The rearrangement links TRBV2 to TRBJ2-6; 8 nucleotides align to TRBD1. This CDR3 is built from 12 residues. CDR1 and CDR2 (germline): SNHLY, FYNNEI. V was pared by 6 bases and J by 11 bases, with 3 bases of the junction left unmatched. The CDR3 bases are TGTGCCAGCAGGGACAGGGTCGACGTCCTGACTTTC. Encoded protein: CASRDRVDVLTF.

This rearrangement joins TRBV11-2 to TRBJ2-1; D gene unclear. Germline lookup yields CDR1 SGHAT and CDR2 FQNNGV. V lost 5 bases and J 7 bases, leaving 12 bases between the germline ends. This CDR3 is 13 amino acids long. CDR3 protein: CASSPAAGNEQFF. CDR3 DNA: TGTGCCAGCAGCCCCGCGGCCGGGAATGAGCAGTTCTTC.

This chain links TRBV6-1 with TRBJ2-3; the match to TRBD2 covers 8 bases. Unmatched junction bases numbered 6, after V lost 10 bases and J lost 0 bases. Germline-derived CDR1 and CDR2 are MNHNS and SASEGT. CDR3 length equals 14 residues. CDR3 residues: CATNGGGSTDTQYF. The CDR3, as DNA: TGTGCCACCAACGGCGGGGGGAGCACAGATACGCAGTATTTT.

The chain couples TRBV4-1 to TRBJ1-5; 11 nucleotides agree with TRBD1. The V gene's germline CDR1 is MGHRA and CDR2 YSYEKL. The CDR3 runs to 16 residues. After removal of 2 bases from V and 6 bases from J, the junction contained 6 bases not matched to a gene. In DNA, the CDR3 is TGCGCCAGCAGCCAACCGGACAGGGGGCATGGTCAGCCCCAGCATTTT. Its translation: CASSQPDRGHGQPQHF.

CDR3 residues: CASSSTRGEHEQFF. The CDR3 bases are TGTGCCAGCAGCTCGACGAGGGGGGAACATGAGCAGTTCTTC. The chain carries TRBV5-6 and TRBJ2-1, with D perhaps TRBD1 or TRBD2 (6 bases each). The CDR3 contains 14 residues. CDR1 is SGHDT, CDR2 YYEEEE, per germline. Between the trimmed V and J ends, which lost 3 bases and 8 bases, there was a span of 15 bases.

This clone was counted a single time. This sequence joins TRBV5-5 and TRBJ2-7; no reliable D call. The CDR3 runs to 14 residues. V lost 4 bases, J lost 0 bases, and 11 bases lay in between. Germline values: CDR1 SGHKS, CDR2 YYEKEE (reference sequence). Here the CDR3 reads CASSAEYSSYEQYF. The CDR3 DNA reads TGTGCCAGCAGCGCGGAGTATAGCTCCTACGAGCAGTACTTC.

This clone has more than one count but fewer than ten. The sample has other DNA sequences that encode this CDR3 too. This chain links TRBV11-2 with TRBJ2-1; 8 bases agree with TRBD1. The CDR3 runs to 14 residues. The V gene's germline CDR1 is SGHAT and CDR2 FQNNGV. The trim removed 4 bases at V and 3 bases at J, leaving 2 bases unmatched. In DNA form, the CDR3 reads TGTGCCAGCAGCTCTGGACAGGGCTACAATGAGCAGTTCTTC. This translates into CASSSGQGYNEQFF.

The CDR3 DNA is TGTGCCAGCTCACCAACGGCAGCATCCAGGAACATTCAGTACTTC. Protein: CASSPTAASRNIQYF. This chain uses TRBV18 with TRBJ2-4, with D unclear. The germline gives CDR1 KGHSH, CDR2 LQKENI. The ends were cut back, 2 bases at V and 7 bases at J, with 15 bases in the middle. The CDR3 totals 15 residues.

This clone was seen more than once but under ten times. The rearrangement links TRBV2 to TRBJ2-5; 7 nucleotides agree with TRBD1. This CDR3 comprises 13 residues. The V gene's germline CDR1 is SNHLY and CDR2 FYNNEI. The V and J ends lost 7 bases and 2 bases, in that order; junction bases with no gene match: 4. The CDR3 DNA follows: TGTGCCAGCAATAGGGACAGACAAGAGACCCAGTACTTC. It yields the protein CASNRDRQETQYF.